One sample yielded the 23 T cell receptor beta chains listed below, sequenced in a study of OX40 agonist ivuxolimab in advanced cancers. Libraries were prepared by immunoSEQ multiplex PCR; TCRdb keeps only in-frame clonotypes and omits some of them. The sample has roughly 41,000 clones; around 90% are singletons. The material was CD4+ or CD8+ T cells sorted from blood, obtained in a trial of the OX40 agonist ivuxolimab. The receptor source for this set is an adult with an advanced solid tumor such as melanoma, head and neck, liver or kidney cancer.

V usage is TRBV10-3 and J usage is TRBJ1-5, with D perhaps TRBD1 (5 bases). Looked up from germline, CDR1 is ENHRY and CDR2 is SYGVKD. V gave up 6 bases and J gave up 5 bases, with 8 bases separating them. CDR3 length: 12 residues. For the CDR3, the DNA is TGTGCCATCAGCGACAGTTATCAGCCCCAGCATTTT. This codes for CAISDSYQPQHF.

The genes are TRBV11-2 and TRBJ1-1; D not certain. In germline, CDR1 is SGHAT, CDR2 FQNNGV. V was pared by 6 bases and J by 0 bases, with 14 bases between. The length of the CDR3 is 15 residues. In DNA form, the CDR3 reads TGTGCCAGCAGTTTTTTGTCTGGTATGAACACTGAAGCTTTCTTT. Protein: CASSFLSGMNTEAFF.

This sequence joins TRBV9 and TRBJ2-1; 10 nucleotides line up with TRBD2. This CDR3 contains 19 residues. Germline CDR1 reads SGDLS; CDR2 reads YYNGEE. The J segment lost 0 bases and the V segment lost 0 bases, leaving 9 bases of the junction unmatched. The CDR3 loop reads CASSVEGLAVTSSYNEQFF. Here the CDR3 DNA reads TGTGCCAGCAGCGTAGAAGGACTAGCGGTTACTAGCTCCTACAATGAGCAGTTCTTC.

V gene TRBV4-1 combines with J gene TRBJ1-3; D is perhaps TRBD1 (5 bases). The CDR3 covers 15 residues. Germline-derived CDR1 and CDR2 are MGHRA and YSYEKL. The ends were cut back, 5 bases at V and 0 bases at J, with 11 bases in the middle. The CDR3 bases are TGCGCCAGCAGCTTGGGACCTCGCTCTGGAAACACCATATATTTT. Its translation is CASSLGPRSGNTIYF.

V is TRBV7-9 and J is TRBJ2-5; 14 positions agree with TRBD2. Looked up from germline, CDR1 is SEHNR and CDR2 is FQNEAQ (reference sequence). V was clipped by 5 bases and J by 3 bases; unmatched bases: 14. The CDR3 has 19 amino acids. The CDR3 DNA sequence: TGTGCCAGCAGCGCCCCCGGACTAGCGGGAGGACTGGGGGAAGAGACCCAGTACTTC. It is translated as CASSAPGLAGGLGEETQYF.

The chain's CDR3 is CSVEVTVNAYGYTF. The CDR3 DNA is TGCAGCGTTGAAGTAACCGTGAACGCCTATGGCTACACCTTC. V gene TRBV29-1 combines with J gene TRBJ1-2; D is unclear. V lost 1 base and J 4 bases, leaving 13 bases between the germline ends. This CDR3 has 14 amino acids. Germline values: CDR1 SQVTM, CDR2 ANQGSEA.

The DNA of the CDR3 is TGTGCCAGCAGGACAGGGGCTTATAGCAATCAGCCCCAGCATTTT. Its protein is CASRTGAYSNQPQHF. The chain recombines TRBV27 with TRBJ1-5; TRBD1 aligns across 8 bases. With 6 bases clipped from V and 0 bases from J, the junction kept 4 bases outside the gene matches. The CDR3 extends over 15 amino acids. CDR1 MNHEY and CDR2 SMNVEV come from the germline V gene (reference sequence).

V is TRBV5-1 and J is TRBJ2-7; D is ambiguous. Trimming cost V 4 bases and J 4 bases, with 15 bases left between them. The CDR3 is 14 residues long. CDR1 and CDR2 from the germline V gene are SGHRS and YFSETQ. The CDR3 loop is CASSELVDSYEQYF. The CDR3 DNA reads TGCGCCAGCAGCGAACTCGTGGATTCGTACGAGCAGTACTTC.

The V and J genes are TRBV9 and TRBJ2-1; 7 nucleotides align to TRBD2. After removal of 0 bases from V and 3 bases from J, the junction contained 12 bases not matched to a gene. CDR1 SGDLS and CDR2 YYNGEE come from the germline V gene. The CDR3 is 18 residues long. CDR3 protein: CASSVVAGYEKYYNEQFF. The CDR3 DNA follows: TGTGCCAGCAGCGTAGTAGCGGGTTACGAAAAGTACTACAATGAGCAGTTCTTC.

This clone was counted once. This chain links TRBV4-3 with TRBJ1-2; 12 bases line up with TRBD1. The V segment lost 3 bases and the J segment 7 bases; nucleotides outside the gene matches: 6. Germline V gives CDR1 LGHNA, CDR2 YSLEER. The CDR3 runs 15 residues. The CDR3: CASSHPGTGGLGYTF. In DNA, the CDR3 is TGCGCCAGCAGCCACCCCGGGACAGGGGGCCTTGGCTACACCTTC.

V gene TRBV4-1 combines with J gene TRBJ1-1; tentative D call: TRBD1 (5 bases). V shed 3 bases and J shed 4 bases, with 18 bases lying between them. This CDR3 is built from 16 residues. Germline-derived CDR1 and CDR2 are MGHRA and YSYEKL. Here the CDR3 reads CASSQAGRDGSTEAFF. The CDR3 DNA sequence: TGCGCCAGCAGCCAGGCAGGAAGGGACGGTAGCACTGAAGCTTTCTTT.

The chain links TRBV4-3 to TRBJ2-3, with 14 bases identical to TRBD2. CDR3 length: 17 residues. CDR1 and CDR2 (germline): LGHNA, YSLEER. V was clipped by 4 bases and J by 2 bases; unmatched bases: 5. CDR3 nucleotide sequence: TGCGCCAGCAGCCCCGGGACTAGCGGGAGTATCACAGATACGCAGTATTTT. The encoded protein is CASSPGTSGSITDTQYF.

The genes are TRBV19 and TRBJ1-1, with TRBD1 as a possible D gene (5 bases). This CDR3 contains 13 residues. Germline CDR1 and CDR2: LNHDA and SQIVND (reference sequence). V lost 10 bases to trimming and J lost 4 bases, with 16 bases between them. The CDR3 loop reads CATELGVPTEAFF. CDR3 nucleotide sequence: TGTGCCACCGAGTTGGGGGTCCCCACTGAAGCTTTCTTT.

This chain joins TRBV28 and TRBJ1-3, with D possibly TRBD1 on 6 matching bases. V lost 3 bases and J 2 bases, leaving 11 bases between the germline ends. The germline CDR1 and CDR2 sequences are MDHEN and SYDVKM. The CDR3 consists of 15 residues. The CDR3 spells CASSFNYRAGNTIYF. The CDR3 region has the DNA TGTGCCAGCAGTTTTAACTACAGGGCTGGAAACACCATATATTTT.

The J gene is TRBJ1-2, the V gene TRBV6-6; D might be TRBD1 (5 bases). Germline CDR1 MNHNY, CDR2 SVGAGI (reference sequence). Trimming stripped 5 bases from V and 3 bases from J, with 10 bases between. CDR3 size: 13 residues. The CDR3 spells CASSAGFYYGYTF. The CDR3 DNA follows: TGTGCCAGCAGTGCAGGGTTTTACTATGGCTACACCTTC.

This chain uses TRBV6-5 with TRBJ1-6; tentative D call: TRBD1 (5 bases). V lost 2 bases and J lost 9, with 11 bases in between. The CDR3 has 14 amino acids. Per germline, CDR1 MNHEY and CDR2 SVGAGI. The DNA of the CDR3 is TGTGCCAGCAGTTACGGGCAGGGTATTTCACCCCTCCACTTT. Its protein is CASSYGQGISPLHF.

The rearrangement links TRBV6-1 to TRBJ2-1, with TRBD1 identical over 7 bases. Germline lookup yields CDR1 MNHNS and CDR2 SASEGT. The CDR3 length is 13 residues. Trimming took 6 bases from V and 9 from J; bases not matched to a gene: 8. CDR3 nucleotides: TGTGCCAGCAGAAGCGAACAGGGGCCTGAGCAGTTCTTC. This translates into CASRSEQGPEQFF.

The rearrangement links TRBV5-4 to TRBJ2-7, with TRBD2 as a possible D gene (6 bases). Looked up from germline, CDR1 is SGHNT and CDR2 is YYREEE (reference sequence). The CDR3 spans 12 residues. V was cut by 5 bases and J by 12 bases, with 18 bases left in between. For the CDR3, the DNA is TGTGCCAGCAGTACGGAGGAGGGGAAGGCGTACTTC. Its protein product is CASSTEEGKAYF.

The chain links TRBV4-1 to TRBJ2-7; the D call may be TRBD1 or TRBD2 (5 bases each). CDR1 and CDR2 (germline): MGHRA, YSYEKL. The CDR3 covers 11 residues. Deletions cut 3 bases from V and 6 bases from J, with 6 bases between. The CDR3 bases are TGCGCCAGCAGCCACGGGGCCGAGCAGTACTTC. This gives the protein CASSHGAEQYF.

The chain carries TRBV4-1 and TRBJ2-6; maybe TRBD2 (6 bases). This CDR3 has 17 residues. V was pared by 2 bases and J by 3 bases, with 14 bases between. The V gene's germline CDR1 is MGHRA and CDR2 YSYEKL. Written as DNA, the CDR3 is TGCGCCAGCAGCCAACCCCATTCGGGGGATGGGGCCAACGTCCTGACTTTC. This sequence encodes CASSQPHSGDGANVLTF.

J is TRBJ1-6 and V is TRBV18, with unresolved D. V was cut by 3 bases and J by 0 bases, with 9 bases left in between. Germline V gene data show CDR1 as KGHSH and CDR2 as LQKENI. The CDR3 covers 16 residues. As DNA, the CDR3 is TGTGCCAGCTCACCGGAGGAGAGCTCCTATAATTCACCCCTCCACTTT. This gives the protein CASSPEESSYNSPLHF. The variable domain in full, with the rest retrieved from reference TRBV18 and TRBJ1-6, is NAGVMQNPRHLVRRRGQEARLRCSPMKGHSHVYWYRQLPEEGLKFMVYLQKENIIDESGMPKERFSAEFPKEGPSILRIQQVVRGDSAAYFCASSPEESSYNSPLHFGNGTRLTVT.

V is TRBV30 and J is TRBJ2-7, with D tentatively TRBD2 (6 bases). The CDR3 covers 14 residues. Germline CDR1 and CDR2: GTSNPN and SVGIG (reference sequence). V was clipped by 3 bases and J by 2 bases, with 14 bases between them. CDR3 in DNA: TGTGCCTGGAGCCTCCGGGGGATTACCTACGAGCAGTACTTC. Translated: CAWSLRGITYEQYF.

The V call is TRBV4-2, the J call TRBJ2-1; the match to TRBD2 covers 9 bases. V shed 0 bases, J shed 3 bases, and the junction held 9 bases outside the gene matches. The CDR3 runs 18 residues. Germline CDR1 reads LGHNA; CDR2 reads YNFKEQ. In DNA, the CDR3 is TGTGCCAGCAGCCAAGATCCGACGCGGGAGGGCCTCTACAATGAGCAGTTCTTC. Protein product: CASSQDPTREGLYNEQFF.